This entry is about one T cell receptor (beta chain). V was cut by 6 bases and J by 0 bases, with 12 bases left in between. The CDR3 is 15 amino acids. Germline CDR1 MNHNY, CDR2 SVGAGI (reference sequence). This entry is derived from a study of Tregs in tolerant kidney transplant recipients. Clones were sequenced by immunoSEQ multiplex PCR, and TCRdb holds only the in-frame ones, with some missing. In the table there are about 240,000 clones, 80% to 85% of which are singletons. V is TRBV6-6 and J is TRBJ1-5; D gene uncertain. The sample was CD4+ T cells from blood. The TCR originated in a human donor in good health. Written as DNA, the CDR3 is TGTGCCAGCAGCCGGAGCGGGGTTAGCAATCAGCCCCAGCATTTT. This gives the protein CASSRSGVSNQPQHF.